The 23 T cell receptor beta chains below come from one sample, sequenced in a study of human T cells and chemical hapten exposure (dated by TCRdb to the early 2020s). Per the publication, the time point label means: patch test 3, about 24 weeks after DPC sensitization. This specimen's treatment or condition label, per the study, means: therapeutic diphenylcyclopropenone sensitization with weekly scalp DPC. Total RNA was extracted from unfractionated whole blood that had been collected in Tempus Blood RNA tubes. Libraries came from RACE. Sequencing was performed on a NextSeq 500. Starting from the raw public reads, TCRdb applied fastp trimming at Q25, assembled clones with MiXCR and retained in-frame beta chains. Rows are unified per CDR3 protein, each entry keeping the most common DNA and genes. Counted in this sample were around 40,000 distinct CDR3 sequences; about 12% of them appeared once. Of the sample, 2% to 2.5% falls within the top ten clones.

Material: whole blood, obtained in connection with sensitization to the hapten diphenylcyclopropenone (DPC). Receptors originate from a woman aged 40 to 49 with alopecia areata. Some clones in this sample may be carry-over from other donors' samples.

The V call is TRBV28, the J call TRBJ1-6; the match to TRBD1 covers 9 bases. Looked up from germline, CDR1 is MDHEN and CDR2 is SYDVKM. The V gene end was trimmed by 6 bases and the J gene end by 7 bases; junction bases not matched to a gene: 4. The CDR3 covers 14 residues. Here the CDR3 DNA reads TGTGCCAGCAGGACCGGACAGGGGAATTCACCCCTCCACTTT. Translated: CASRTGQGNSPLHF.

This clonotype was observed many times. The rearrangement uses TRBV19 and TRBJ2-2; 8 bases are shared with TRBD1. CDR3 size: 15 residues. Germline V gives CDR1 LNHDA, CDR2 SQIVND (reference sequence). V shed 6 bases and J 1 base; nucleotides not matched to a gene: 4. The CDR3 DNA is TGTGCCAGTAGCCCGGGACAGGTGAACACCGGGGAGCTGTTTTTT. Protein: CASSPGQVNTGELFF.

This clonotype was detected ten times or more. This chain uses TRBV7-7 with TRBJ1-5, with unresolved D. The germline V gene encodes CDR1 SSHAT and CDR2 FNYEAQ (reference sequence). This CDR3 has 13 amino acids. V was shortened by 5 bases and J by 5 bases, with 10 bases between the two germline ends. The CDR3 region is CASSPGRDQPQHF. CDR3 sequence (DNA): TGTGCCAGCAGCCCAGGAAGGGATCAGCCCCAGCATTTT.

The J gene is TRBJ2-7, the V gene TRBV28, with TRBD1 identical over 12 bases. The junction had 8 bases not matched to a gene; V was cut back by 4 bases and J by 7 bases. CDR1 and CDR2 from the germline V gene are MDHEN and SYDVKM. This CDR3 has 15 residues. The CDR3 nucleotides are TGTGCCAGCAGTTCGCCGGGACAGGGGGCGGGAGAGCAGTACTTC. Its protein is CASSSPGQGAGEQYF.

In regard to this clonotype: Being one base from a much bigger clone, this may be a read error. This chain links TRBV7-2 with TRBJ2-5; weak D call: TRBD1 (6 bases). There are 13 residues in the CDR3. CDR1 SGHTA and CDR2 FQGNSA come from the germline V gene. The CDR3 loop reads CASSVQGQETRYF. The CDR3 region has the DNA TGTGCCAGCAGCGTACAGGGCCAAGAGACCCGGTACTTC. The full variable domain, its missing parts supplied by reference TRBV7-2 and TRBJ2-5, is GAGVSQSPSNKVTEKGKDVELRCDPISGHTALYWYRQSLGQGLEFLIYFQGNSAPDKSGLPSDRFSAERTGGSVSTLTIQRTQQEDSAVYLCASSVQGQETRYFGPGTRLLVL.

This clonotype came up a few times. The chain has TRBV2 and TRBJ1-1; D gene ambiguous. Per germline, CDR1 SNHLY and CDR2 FYNNEI. This CDR3 comprises 13 residues. Trimming took off 4 bases at V and 1 base at J, with 7 bases between the two ends. The CDR3 is CASSGRQNTEAFF. The CDR3 nucleotides are TGTGCCAGCAGTGGTAGACAGAACACTGAAGCTTTCTTT.

This chain's CDR3 is CASSLADRPPSPLHF. Here the CDR3 DNA reads TGTGCCAGCAGTTTAGCGGACAGACCCCCATCACCCCTCCACTTT. The gene calls are TRBV28 and TRBJ1-6; D possibly corresponds to TRBD1 (6 bases). From germline, CDR1 is MDHEN and CDR2 SYDVKM. This CDR3 contains 15 residues. With 2 bases removed from V and 10 bases from J, the gap between germline ends came to 15 bases.

V is TRBV28 and J is TRBJ1-1, with TRBD1 as a possible D gene (5 bases). V lost 7 bases and J 4 bases, leaving 22 bases between the germline ends. Looked up from germline, CDR1 is MDHEN and CDR2 is SYDVKM. The CDR3 has 16 amino acids. CDR3 coding DNA: TGTGCCAGCATCTCCCTCCCAGGGTTCACGGGCACTGAAGCTTTCTTT. Protein product: CASISLPGFTGTEAFF.

This clonotype showed up many times. The rearrangement links TRBV28 to TRBJ1-2; tentative D call: TRBD1 (6 bases). This CDR3 has 11 residues. The V gene's germline CDR1 is MDHEN and CDR2 SYDVKM. The V and J ends lost 10 bases and 8 bases respectively, with 14 bases between them. The CDR3 reads CATRGQGGYTF. CDR3 sequence (DNA): TGTGCCACCCGGGGGCAGGGCGGCTACACCTTC.

Many counts were recorded for this clonotype. The J gene is TRBJ2-5, the V gene TRBV2; D gene unclear. V lost 4 bases, J lost 4 bases, and 13 bases lay in between. CDR1 is SNHLY, CDR2 FYNNEI, per germline. This CDR3 has 14 residues. CDR3 DNA: TGTGCCAGCAGTGCGTGGGATTCGGGAGAGACCCAGTACTTC. Protein sequence: CASSAWDSGETQYF.

The V gene is TRBV5-1, the J gene TRBJ2-7; weak D call: TRBD2 (6 bases). CDR1 SGHRS and CDR2 YFSETQ come from the germline V gene. This CDR3 spans 15 amino acids. Trimming stripped 4 bases from V and 7 bases from J, with 21 bases between. This CDR3 reads CASSPLEALGGEQYF. Written as DNA, the CDR3 is TGCGCCAGCAGCCCGCTGGAGGCTCTCGGGGGTGAGCAGTACTTC.

This clonotype was recorded many times. The chain uses TRBV2 and TRBJ1-5; maybe TRBD1 (5 bases). Trimming removed 5 bases at V and 0 bases at J, with 8 bases between. The germline V gene encodes CDR1 SNHLY and CDR2 FYNNEI. This CDR3 contains 14 residues. The CDR3 bases are TGTGCCAGCAGTACGACAGATAGCAATCAGCCCCAGCATTTT. Translation: CASSTTDSNQPQHF.

The J gene is TRBJ2-1, the V gene TRBV29-1, with no clear D. This CDR3 comprises 10 residues. Germline lookup yields CDR1 SQVTM and CDR2 ANQGSEA. Trimming took 4 bases from V and 5 from J, leaving 3 bases between them. The CDR3 region has the DNA TGCAGCGTTGCTAACAATGAGCAGTTCTTC. This sequence encodes CSVANNEQFF.

V is TRBV29-1 and J is TRBJ2-7, with 8 nucleotides matching TRBD1. This CDR3 spans 10 amino acids. In germline, CDR1 is SQVTM, CDR2 ANQGSEA. J was trimmed by 13 bases and V by 6 bases; bases with no gene match: 8. DNA of the CDR3: TGCAGCGTCCAGCTGGGACAGGTTTACTTC. It translates to CSVQLGQVYF.

This clonotype was seen ten or more times. The chain employs TRBV20-1 and TRBJ1-2; no clear D. Germline lookup yields CDR1 DFQATT and CDR2 SNEGSKA (reference sequence). The CDR3 is 16 amino acids. V lost 0 bases to trimming and J lost 5 bases, with 19 bases between them. DNA of the CDR3: TGCAGTGCTAGAGAATCGACGCGCCTAAGAAGTTATGGCTACACCTTC. This gives the protein CSARESTRLRSYGYTF.

The chain links TRBV29-1 to TRBJ2-5; possibly TRBD2 for D (5 bases). The germline V gene has CDR1 SQVTM and CDR2 ANQGSEA. The CDR3 is made up of 12 amino acids. Trimming removed 8 bases at V and 5 bases at J, with 15 bases between. CDR3 amino acids: CSSPGGGETQYF. The CDR3 nucleotides are TGCAGCTCTCCCGGAGGCGGGGAGACCCAGTACTTC.

This sequence joins TRBV29-1 and TRBJ2-3, with unresolved D. Germline loops: CDR1 SQVTM, CDR2 ANQGSEA. V was pared by 1 base and J by 5 bases, with 13 bases between. The CDR3 is 14 residues long. Here the CDR3 reads CSVEAESVVDTQYF. In DNA, the CDR3 is TGCAGCGTTGAAGCAGAGTCGGTGGTAGATACGCAGTATTTT.

This clonotype was detected a few times. The gene calls are TRBV9 and TRBJ1-1, with D possibly being TRBD1 (6 bases). In germline, CDR1 is SGDLS, CDR2 YYNGEE. Trimming removed 0 bases at V and 4 bases at J, with 19 bases between. The CDR3 runs 17 residues. DNA of the CDR3: TGTGCCAGCAGCGTAGTCCCAACTAGGGGGTGGACCACTGAAGCTTTCTTT. It yields the protein CASSVVPTRGWTTEAFF.

This chain connects TRBV20-1 to TRBJ2-1; the D is unclear. The CDR3 is made up of 14 amino acids. The germline V and J ends were trimmed by 6 bases and 0 bases, with 12 bases remaining between them. The germline V gene encodes CDR1 DFQATT and CDR2 SNEGSKA (reference sequence). The CDR3 region is CSAPRVHSYNEQFF. DNA of the CDR3: TGCAGTGCCCCCCGGGTCCACTCCTACAATGAGCAGTTCTTC.

This clonotype has a handful of counts. This chain connects TRBV4-1 to TRBJ2-3; D is ambiguous. Germline CDR1 MGHRA, CDR2 YSYEKL. V gave up 0 bases and J gave up 3 bases, with 4 bases separating them. The CDR3 spans 13 residues. The CDR3 here is CASSQDLTDTQYF. DNA for the CDR3: TGCGCCAGCAGCCAAGACCTGACAGATACGCAGTATTTT.

The rearrangement links TRBV9 to TRBJ1-6, with a weak D call TRBD1 (5 bases). The germline V and J ends were trimmed by 0 bases and 3 bases, with 7 bases remaining between them. CDR1 is SGDLS, CDR2 YYNGEE, per germline. The CDR3 runs 15 residues. As DNA, the CDR3 is TGTGCCAGCAGCGTAGTAGACAGCTATAATTCACCCCTCCACTTT. This sequence encodes CASSVVDSYNSPLHF.

This rearrangement joins TRBV12-3 or TRBV12-4 to TRBJ1-4; 8 nucleotides agree with TRBD1. The V segment lost 4 bases and the J segment 11 bases; nucleotides outside the gene matches: 9. The CDR3 runs 14 residues. The CDR3 DNA sequence: TGTGCCAGCAGTTCTCCAGGGACAGGAGGGAAACTGTTTTTT. This translates into CASSSPGTGGKLFF.

This clonotype appeared a few times. The genes are TRBV29-1 and TRBJ1-5, with D perhaps matching TRBD1 (5 bases). The CDR3 runs to 13 residues. V was trimmed by 4 bases and J by 5 bases, leaving 12 bases between them. Germline CDR1 and CDR2: SQVTM and ANQGSEA. The CDR3 protein is CSVVGDGDQPQHF. The CDR3 nucleotides are TGCAGCGTTGTTGGGGACGGGGATCAGCCCCAGCATTTT.